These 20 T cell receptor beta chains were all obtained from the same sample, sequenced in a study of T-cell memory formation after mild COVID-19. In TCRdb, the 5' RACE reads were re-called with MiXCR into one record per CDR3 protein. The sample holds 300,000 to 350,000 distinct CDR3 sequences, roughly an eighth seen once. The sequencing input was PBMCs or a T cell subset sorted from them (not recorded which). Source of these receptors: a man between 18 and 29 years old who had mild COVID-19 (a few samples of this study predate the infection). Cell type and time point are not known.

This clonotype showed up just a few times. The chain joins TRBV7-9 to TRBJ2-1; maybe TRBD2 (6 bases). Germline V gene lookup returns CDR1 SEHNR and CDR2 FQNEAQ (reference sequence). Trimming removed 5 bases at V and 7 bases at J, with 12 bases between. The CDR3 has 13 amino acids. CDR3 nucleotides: TGTGCCAGCAGCCCAAGGGACTGGAATGAGCAGTTCTTC. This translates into CASSPRDWNEQFF.

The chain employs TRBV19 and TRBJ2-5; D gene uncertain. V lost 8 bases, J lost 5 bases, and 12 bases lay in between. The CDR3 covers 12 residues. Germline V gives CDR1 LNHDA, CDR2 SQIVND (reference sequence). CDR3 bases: TGTGCCAGTTACGGTGGGTCTGAGACCCAGTACTTC. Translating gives CASYGGSETQYF.

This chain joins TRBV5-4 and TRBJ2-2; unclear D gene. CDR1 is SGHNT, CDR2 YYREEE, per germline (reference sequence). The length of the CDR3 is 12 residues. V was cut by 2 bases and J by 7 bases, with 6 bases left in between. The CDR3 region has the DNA TGTGCCAGCAGCTTCGAGGACGGGGAGCTGTTTTTT. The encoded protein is CASSFEDGELFF.

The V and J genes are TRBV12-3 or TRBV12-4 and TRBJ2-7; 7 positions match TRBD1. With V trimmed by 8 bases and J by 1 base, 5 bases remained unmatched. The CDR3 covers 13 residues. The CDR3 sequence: CASRDSASYEQYF. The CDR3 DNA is TGTGCCAGCCGGGACAGTGCTTCCTACGAGCAGTACTTC.

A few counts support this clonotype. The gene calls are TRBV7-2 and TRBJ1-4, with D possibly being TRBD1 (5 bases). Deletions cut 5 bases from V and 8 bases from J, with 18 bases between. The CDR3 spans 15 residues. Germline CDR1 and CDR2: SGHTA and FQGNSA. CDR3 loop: CASSPWAGIGEKLFF. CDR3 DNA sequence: TGTGCCAGCAGCCCATGGGCAGGGATAGGGGAAAAACTGTTTTTT.

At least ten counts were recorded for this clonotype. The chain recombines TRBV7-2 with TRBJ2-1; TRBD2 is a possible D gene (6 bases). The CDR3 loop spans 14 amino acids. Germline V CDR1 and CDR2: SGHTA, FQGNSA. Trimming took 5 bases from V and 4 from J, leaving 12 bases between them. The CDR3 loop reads CASSPPEGYNEQFF. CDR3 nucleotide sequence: TGTGCCAGCAGCCCGCCGGAGGGGTACAATGAGCAGTTCTTC.

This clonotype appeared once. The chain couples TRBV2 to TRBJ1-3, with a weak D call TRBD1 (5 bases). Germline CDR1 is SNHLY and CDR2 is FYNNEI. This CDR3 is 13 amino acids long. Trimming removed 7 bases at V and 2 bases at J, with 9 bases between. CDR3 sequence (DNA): TGTGCCAGCAATGGGGGAGCTGGAAACACCATATATTTT. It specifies CASNGGAGNTIYF.

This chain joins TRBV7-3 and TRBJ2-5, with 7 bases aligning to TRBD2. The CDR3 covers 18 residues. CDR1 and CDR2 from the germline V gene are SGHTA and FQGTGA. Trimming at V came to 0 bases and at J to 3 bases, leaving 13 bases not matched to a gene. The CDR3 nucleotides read TGTGCCAGCAGCTTAACGGCCCTGGGGAGCGGGGTAGAAGAGACCCAGTACTTC. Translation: CASSLTALGSGVEETQYF.

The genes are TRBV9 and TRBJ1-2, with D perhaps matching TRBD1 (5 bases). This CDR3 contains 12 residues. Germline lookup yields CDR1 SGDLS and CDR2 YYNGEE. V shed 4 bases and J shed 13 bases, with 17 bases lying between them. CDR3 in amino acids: CASSPGGTPSTF. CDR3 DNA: TGTGCCAGCAGCCCCGGGGGGACTCCCTCCACCTTC.

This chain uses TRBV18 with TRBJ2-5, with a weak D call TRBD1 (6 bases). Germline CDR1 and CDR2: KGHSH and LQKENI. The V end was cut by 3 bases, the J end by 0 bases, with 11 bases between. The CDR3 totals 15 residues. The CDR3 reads CASSPTTGHQETQYF. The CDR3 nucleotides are TGTGCCAGCTCACCCACCACAGGGCACCAAGAGACCCAGTACTTC.

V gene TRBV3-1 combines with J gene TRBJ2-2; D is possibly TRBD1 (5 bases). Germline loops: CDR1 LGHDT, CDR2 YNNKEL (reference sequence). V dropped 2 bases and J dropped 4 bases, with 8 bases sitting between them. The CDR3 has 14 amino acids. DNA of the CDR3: TGTGCCAGCAGCCAAAGGGGCGGCACCGGGGAGCTGTTTTTT. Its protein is CASSQRGGTGELFF. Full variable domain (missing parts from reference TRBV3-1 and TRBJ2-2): DTAVSQTPKYLVTQMGNDKSIKCEQNLGHDTMYWYKQDSKKFLKIMFSYNNKELIINETVPNRFSPKSPDKAHLNLHINSLELGDSAVYFCASSQRGGTGELFFGEGSRLTVL.

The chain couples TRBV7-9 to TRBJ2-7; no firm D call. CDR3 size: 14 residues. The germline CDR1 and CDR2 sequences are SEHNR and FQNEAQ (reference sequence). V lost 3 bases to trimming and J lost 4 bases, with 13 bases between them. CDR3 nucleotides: TGTGCCAGCAGCTTTTCCAGCGCCACTTACGAGCAGTACGTC. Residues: CASSFSSATYEQYV.

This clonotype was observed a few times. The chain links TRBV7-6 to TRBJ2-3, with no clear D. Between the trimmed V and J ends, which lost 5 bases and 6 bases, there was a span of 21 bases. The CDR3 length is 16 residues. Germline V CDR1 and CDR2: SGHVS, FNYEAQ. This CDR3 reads CASSLKSGETSDTQYF. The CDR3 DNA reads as TGTGCCAGCAGCCTAAAAAGTGGAGAGACGTCGGATACGCAGTATTTT.

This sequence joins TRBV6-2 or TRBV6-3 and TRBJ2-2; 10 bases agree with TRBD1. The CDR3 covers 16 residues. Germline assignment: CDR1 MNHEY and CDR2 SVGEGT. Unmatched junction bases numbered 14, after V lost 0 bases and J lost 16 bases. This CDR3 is CASSYSLLGQGIGPFF. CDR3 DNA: TGTGCCAGCAGTTACTCGCTCCTGGGACAGGGGATCGGACCGTTTTTT.

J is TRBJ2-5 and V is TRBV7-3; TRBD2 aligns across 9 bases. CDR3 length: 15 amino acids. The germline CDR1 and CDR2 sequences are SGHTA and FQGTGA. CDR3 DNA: TGTGCTCCGTCCTCCCGCGGGGGGGCCGCAGAGACCCAGTACTTC. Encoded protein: CAPSSRGGAAETQYF.

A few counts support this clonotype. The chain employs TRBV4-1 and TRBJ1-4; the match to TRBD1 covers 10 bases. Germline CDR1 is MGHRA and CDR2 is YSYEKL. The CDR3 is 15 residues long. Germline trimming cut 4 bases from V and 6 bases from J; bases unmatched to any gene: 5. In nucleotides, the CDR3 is TGCGCCAGCAGCCCTGCGGGGACAGGGGATGAAAAACTGTTTTTT. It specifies CASSPAGTGDEKLFF.

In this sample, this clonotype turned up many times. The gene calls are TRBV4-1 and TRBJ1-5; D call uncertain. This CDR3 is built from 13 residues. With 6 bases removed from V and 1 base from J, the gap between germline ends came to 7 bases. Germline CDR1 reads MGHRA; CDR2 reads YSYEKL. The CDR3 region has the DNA TGCGCCAGCAGACTAGACAGCAATCAGCCCCAGCATTTT. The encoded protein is CASRLDSNQPQHF.

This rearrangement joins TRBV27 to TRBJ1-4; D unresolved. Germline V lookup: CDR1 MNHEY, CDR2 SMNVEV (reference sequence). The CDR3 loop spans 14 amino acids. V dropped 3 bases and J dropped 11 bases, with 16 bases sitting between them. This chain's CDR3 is CASSLRQQSPKLFF. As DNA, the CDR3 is TGTGCCAGCAGTTTGAGGCAGCAGAGTCCGAAACTGTTTTTT.

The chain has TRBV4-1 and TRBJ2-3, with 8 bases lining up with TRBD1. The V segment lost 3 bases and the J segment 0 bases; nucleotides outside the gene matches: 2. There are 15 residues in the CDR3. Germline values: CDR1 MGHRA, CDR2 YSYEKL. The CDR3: CASSQTGASTDTQYF. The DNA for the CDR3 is TGCGCCAGCAGCCAGACAGGGGCTAGCACAGATACGCAGTATTTT.

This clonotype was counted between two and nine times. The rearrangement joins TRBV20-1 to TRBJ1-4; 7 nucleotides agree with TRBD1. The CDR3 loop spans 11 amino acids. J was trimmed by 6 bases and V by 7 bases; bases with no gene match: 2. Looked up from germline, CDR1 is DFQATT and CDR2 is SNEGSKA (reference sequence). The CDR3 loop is CSVQGDEKLFF. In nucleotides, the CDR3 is TGCAGTGTTCAGGGGGATGAAAAACTGTTTTTT.